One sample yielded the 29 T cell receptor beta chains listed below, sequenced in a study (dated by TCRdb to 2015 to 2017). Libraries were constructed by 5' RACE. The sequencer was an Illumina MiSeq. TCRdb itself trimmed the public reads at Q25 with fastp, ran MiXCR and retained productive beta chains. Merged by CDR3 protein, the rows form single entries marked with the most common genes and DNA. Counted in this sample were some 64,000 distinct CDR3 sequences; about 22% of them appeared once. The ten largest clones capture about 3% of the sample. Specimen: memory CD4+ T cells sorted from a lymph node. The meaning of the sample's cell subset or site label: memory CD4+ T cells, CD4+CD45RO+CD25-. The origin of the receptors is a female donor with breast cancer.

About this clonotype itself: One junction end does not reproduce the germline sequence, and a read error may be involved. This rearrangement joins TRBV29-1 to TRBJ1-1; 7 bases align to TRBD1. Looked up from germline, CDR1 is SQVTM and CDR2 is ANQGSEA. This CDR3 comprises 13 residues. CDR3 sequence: CSVVGQTNTEAFF. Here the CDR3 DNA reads TGCAGTGTTGTGGGACAGACCAACACTGAAGCTTTCTTT.

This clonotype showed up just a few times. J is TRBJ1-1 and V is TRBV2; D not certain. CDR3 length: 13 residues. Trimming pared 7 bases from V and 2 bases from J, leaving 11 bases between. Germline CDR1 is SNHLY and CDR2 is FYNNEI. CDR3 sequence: CASMKGSNTEAFF. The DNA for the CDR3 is TGTGCCAGCATGAAGGGTTCCAACACTGAAGCTTTCTTT.

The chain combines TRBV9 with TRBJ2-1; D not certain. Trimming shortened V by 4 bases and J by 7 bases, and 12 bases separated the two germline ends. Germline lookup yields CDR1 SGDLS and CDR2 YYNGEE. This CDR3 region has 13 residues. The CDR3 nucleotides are TGTGCCAGCAGCCTCCGCTTCTCGAATGAGCAGTTCTTC. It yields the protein CASSLRFSNEQFF.

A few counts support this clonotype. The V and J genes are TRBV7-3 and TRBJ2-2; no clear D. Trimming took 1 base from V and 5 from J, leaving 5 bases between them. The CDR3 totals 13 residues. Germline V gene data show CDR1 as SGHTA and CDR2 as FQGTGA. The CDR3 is CASSLSSTGELFF. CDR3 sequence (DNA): TGTGCCAGCAGCTTAAGCTCAACCGGGGAGCTGTTTTTT.

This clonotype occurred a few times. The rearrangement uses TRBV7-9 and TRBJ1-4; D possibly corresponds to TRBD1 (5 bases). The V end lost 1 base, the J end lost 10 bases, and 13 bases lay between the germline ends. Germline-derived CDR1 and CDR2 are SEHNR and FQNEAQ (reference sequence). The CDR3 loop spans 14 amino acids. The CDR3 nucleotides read TGTGCCAGCAGCTTAGGGCAGGGCTCGGGAAAACTGTTTTTT. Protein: CASSLGQGSGKLFF.

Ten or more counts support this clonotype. DNA of the CDR3: TGCAGTGCCCTAGTGGGACAAGAGACCCAGTACTTC. Protein product: CSALVGQETQYF. This chain connects TRBV20-1 to TRBJ2-5; no clear D. The CDR3 has 12 residues. Germline V gene data show CDR1 as DFQATT and CDR2 as SNEGSKA (reference sequence). V was clipped by 6 bases and J by 2 bases, with 10 bases between them.

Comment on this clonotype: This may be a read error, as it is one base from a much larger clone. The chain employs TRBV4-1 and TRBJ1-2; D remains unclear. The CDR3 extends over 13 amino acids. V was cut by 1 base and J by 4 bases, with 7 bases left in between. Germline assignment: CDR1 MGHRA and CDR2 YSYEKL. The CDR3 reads CASSQAAGYGYTF. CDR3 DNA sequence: TGCGCCAGCAGCCAAGCCGCAGGCTATGGCTACACCTTC.

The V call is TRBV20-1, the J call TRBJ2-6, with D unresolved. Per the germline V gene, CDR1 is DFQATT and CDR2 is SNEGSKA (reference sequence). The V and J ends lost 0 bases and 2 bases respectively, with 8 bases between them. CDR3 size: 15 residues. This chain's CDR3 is CSAREDAAGANVLTF. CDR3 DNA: TGCAGTGCTAGAGAAGATGCGGCTGGGGCCAACGTCCTGACTTTC.

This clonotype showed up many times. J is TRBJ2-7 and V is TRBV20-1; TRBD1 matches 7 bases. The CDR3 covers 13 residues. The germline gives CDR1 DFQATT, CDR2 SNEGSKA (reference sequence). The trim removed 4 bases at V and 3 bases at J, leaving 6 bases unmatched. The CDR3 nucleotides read TGCAGTGCTATCCGGGACAGCGGCTACGAGCAGTACTTC. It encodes CSAIRDSGYEQYF.

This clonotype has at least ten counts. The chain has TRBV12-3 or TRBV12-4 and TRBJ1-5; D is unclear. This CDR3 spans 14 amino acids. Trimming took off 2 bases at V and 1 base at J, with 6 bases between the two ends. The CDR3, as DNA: TGTGCCAGCAGTTTAACGGGCAGCAATCAGCCCCAGCATTTT. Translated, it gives CASSLTGSNQPQHF.

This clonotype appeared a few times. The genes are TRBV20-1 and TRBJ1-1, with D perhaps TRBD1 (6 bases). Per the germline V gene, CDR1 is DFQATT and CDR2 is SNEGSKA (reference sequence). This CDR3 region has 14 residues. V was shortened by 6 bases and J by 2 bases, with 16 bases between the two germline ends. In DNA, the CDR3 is TGCAGTGCACCTACTAGGGGGGTTAACACTGAAGCTTTCTTT. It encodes CSAPTRGVNTEAFF.

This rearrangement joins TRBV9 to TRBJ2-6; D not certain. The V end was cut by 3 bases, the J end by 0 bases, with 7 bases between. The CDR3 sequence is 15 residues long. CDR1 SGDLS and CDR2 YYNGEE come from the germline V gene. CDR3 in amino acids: CASSAQVSGANVLTF. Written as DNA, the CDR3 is TGTGCCAGCAGCGCCCAGGTCTCTGGGGCCAACGTCCTGACTTTC.

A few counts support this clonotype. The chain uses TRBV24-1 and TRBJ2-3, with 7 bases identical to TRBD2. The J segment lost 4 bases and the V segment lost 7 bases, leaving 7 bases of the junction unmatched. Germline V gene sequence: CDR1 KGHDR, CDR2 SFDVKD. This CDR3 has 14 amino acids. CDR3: CATSTSEIPDTQYF. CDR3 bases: TGTGCCACCAGCACTAGCGAGATCCCAGATACGCAGTATTTT.

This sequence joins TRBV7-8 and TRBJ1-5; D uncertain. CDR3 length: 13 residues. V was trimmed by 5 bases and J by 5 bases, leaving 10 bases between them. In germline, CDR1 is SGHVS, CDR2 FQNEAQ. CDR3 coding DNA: TGTGCCAGCAGCCTGACCGAAGATCAGCCCCAGCATTTT. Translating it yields CASSLTEDQPQHF.

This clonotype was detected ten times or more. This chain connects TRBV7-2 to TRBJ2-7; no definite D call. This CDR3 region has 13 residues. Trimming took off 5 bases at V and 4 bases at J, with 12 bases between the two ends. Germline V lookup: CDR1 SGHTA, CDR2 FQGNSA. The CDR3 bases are TGTGCCAGCAGCCCCGGGCTCTTTTACGAGCAGTACTTC. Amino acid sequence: CASSPGLFYEQYF.

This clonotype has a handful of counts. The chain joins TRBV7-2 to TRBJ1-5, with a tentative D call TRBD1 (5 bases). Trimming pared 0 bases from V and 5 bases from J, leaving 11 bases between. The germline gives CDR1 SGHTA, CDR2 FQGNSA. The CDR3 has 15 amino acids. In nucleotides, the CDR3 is TGTGCCAGCAGCTTAGCGGGACTTAGGGATCAGCCCCAGCATTTT. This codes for CASSLAGLRDQPQHF.

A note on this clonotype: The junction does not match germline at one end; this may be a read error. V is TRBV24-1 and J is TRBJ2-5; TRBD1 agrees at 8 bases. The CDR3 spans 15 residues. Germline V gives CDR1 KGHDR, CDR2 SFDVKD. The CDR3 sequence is CATSDAWTGQETRYF. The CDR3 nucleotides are TGTGCCACCAGTGATGCCTGGACAGGGCAAGAGACCCGGTACTTC.

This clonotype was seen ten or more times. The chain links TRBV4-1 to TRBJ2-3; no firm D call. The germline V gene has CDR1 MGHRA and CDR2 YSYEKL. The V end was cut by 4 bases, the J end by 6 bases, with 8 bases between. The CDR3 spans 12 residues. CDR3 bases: TGCGCCAGCAGCCCCACACAGGATACGCAGTATTTT. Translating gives CASSPTQDTQYF.

The chain's CDR3 is CASSLDRAHLDNEQFF. CDR3 nucleotide sequence: TGTGCCAGCAGTCTTGACAGGGCGCACCTTGACAATGAGCAGTTCTTC. V and J are TRBV6-1 and TRBJ2-1; 7 bases are shared with TRBD1. CDR1 MNHNS and CDR2 SASEGT come from the germline V gene. The V segment lost 5 bases and the J segment 5 bases; nucleotides outside the gene matches: 12. This CDR3 region has 16 residues.

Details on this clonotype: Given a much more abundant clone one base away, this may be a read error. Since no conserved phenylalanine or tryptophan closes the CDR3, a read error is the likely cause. In DNA form, the CDR3 reads TGTGCCAGCAGCTTACTCGGCCAGGGGAAGGATACGCAGTATTCT. Translating it yields CASSLLGQGKDTQYS. The genes are TRBV7-3 and TRBJ2-3, with a tentative D call TRBD1 (6 bases). Trimming removed 2 bases at V and 6 bases at J, with 15 bases between. Germline V lookup: CDR1 SGHTA, CDR2 FQGTGA. CDR3 length equals 15 residues.

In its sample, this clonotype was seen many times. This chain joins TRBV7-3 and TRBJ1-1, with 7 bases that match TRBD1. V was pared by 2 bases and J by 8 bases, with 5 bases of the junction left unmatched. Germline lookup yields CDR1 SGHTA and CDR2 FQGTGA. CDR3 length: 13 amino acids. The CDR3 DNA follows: TGTGCCAGCAGCTTAGGGCAGGGGGAGGAAGCTTTCTTT. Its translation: CASSLGQGEEAFF.

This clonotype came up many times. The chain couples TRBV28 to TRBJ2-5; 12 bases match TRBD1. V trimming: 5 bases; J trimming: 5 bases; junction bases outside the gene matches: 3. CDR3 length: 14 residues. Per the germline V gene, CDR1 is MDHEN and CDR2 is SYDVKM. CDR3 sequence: CASSGTGGDETQYF. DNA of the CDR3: TGTGCCAGCAGTGGGACAGGGGGCGATGAGACCCAGTACTTC. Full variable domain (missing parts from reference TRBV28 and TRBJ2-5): DVKVTQSSRYLVKRTGEKVFLECVQDMDHENMFWYRQDPGLGLRLIYFSYDVKMKEKGDIPEGYSVSREKKERFSLILESASTNQTSMYLCASSGTGGDETQYFGPGTRLLVL.

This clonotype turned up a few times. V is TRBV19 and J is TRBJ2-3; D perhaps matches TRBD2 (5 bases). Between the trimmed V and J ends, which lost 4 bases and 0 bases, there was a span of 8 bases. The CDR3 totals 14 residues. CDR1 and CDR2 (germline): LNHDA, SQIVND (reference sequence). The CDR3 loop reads CASSRGLSTDTQYF. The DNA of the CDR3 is TGTGCCAGTAGTAGAGGACTGAGCACAGATACGCAGTATTTT. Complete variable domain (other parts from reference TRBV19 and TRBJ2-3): DGGITQSPKYLFRKEGQNVTLSCEQNLNHDAMYWYRQDPGQGLRLIYYSQIVNDFQKGDIAEGYSVSREKKESFPLTVTSAQKNPTAFYLCASSRGLSTDTQYFGPGTRLTVL.

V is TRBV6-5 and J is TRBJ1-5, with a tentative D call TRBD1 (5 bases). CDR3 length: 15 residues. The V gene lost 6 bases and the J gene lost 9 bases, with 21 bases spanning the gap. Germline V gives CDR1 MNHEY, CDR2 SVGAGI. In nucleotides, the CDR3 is TGTGCCAGCAGCCCGGCGCGGCAGGGTGGTCTGCCCCAGCATTTT. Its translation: CASSPARQGGLPQHF.

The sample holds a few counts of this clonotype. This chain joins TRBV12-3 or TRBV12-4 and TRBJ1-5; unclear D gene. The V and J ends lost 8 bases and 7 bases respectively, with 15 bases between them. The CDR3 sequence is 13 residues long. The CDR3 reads CASSEAGNQPQHF. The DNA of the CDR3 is TGTGCCAGCTCCGAGGCCGGGAACCAGCCCCAGCATTTT.

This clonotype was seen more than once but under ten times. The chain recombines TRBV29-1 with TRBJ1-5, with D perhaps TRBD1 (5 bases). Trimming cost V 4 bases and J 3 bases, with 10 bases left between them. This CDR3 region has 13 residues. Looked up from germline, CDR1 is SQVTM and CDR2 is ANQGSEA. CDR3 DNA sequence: TGCAGCGTTGCACAGGAGATCAATCAGCCCCAGCATTTT. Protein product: CSVAQEINQPQHF. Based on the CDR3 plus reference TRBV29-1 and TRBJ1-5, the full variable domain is SAVISQKPSRDICQRGTSLTIQCQVDSQVTMMFWYRQQPGQSLTLIATANQGSEATYESGFVIDKFPISRPNLTFSTLTVSNMSPEDSSIYLCSVAQEINQPQHFGDGTRLSIL.

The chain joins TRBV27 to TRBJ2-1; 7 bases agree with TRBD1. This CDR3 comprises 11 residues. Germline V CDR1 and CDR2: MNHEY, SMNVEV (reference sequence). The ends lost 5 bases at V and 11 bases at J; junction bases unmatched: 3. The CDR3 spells CASSRDRQQFF. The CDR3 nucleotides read TGTGCCAGCAGTCGGGACAGACAGCAGTTCTTC.

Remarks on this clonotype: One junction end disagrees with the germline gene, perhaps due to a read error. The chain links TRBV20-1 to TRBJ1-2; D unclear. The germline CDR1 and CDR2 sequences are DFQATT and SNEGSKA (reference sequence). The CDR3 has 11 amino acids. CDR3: CSAPDSYGYAF. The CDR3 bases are TGCAGTGCTCCTGACTCCTATGGCTACGCCTTC.

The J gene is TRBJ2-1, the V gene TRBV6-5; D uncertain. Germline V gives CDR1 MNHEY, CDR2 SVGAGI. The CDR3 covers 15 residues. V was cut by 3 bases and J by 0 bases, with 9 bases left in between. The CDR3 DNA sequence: TGTGCCAGCAGTTATAAAGGAAGCTCCTACAATGAGCAGTTCTTC. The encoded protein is CASSYKGSSYNEQFF.